The 10 T cell receptor beta chains below were found in one sample sequenced in a study of T cell repertoires in cytomegalovirus infection. TCRdb called the reads again in MiXCR, with one record for every CDR3 protein. Here the sample spans roughly 720,000 distinct CDR3 sequences, 35% to 40% being singletons. What was sequenced was PBMCs. The receptor source for this set is a human donor in good health (CMV status not recorded). Some clones in this sample may be carry-over from other donors' samples.

As concerns this clonotype: A much larger clone sits a single nucleotide away, making a read error possible. The V and J genes are TRBV11-1 and TRBJ2-2; the D is unclear. Germline V CDR1 and CDR2: SGHAT, FQDESV (reference sequence). V lost 5 bases, J lost 1 base, and 5 bases lay in between. The CDR3 runs 13 residues. The CDR3 region has the DNA TGTGCCAGCAGCCCACAGAACACCGGGGAGCTGTTTTTT. This sequence encodes CASSPQNTGELFF.

This clonotype was counted many times. The chain combines TRBV28 with TRBJ2-4; 10 bases align to TRBD2. The CDR3 contains 14 residues. CDR1 is MDHEN, CDR2 SYDVKM, per germline. Trimming removed 6 bases from V and 15 bases from J; junction bases left unmatched: 14. This CDR3 reads CASRTPSGGQRWYF. The CDR3 DNA sequence: TGTGCCAGCAGAACACCTAGCGGGGGCCAAAGGTGGTACTTC. Drawing the rest from reference TRBV28 and TRBJ2-4, the complete variable domain is DVKVTQSSRYLVKRTGEKVFLECVQDMDHENMFWYRQDPGLGLRLIYFSYDVKMKEKGDIPEGYSVSREKKERFSLILESASTNQTSMYLCASRTPSGGQRWYFGAGTRLSVL.

Of note for this clonotype: A read error may explain this, as a much larger clone is one base away. The chain has TRBV7-2 and TRBJ2-7; 7 bases map to TRBD1. The CDR3 has 14 residues. Germline V gene sequence: CDR1 SGHTA, CDR2 FQGNSA. The CDR3 protein is CASSRQGGGYEQCF. CDR3 nucleotides: TGTGCCAGCAGCCGACAGGGTGGAGGATACGAGCAGTGCTTC.

CDR3 bases: TGTGCCAGCAGCTTAGAGGGGACACTCCATCAGCCCCAGCATTTT. It specifies CASSLEGTLHQPQHF. The genes are TRBV7-2 and TRBJ1-5; TRBD1 might be the D (6 bases). Trimming removed 1 base from V and 5 bases from J, with 12 bases in between. The germline V gene has CDR1 SGHTA and CDR2 FQGNSA. The CDR3 consists of 15 residues.

The rearrangement uses TRBV6-8 and TRBJ1-6; D unclear. The CDR3 covers 14 residues. CDR1 is MNHGY, CDR2 SAAAGT, per germline. The V and J ends lost 2 bases and 9 bases respectively, with 11 bases between them. CDR3 in DNA: TGTGCCAGCAGTTACGGGGTTAGAGCTTCACCCCTCCACTTT. It encodes CASSYGVRASPLHF.

V is TRBV5-1 and J is TRBJ2-7; 8 nucleotides align to TRBD1. The CDR3 totals 14 residues. Unmatched junction bases numbered 7, after V lost 4 bases and J lost 4 bases. Germline CDR1 reads SGHRS; CDR2 reads YFSETQ. CDR3 in DNA: TGCGCCAGCAGCGTCGACAGGGGCCGTTACGAGCAGTACTTC. Protein sequence: CASSVDRGRYEQYF. Together with reference TRBV5-1 and TRBJ2-7, the CDR3 gives the full variable domain: KAGVTQTPRYLIKTRGQQVTLSCSPISGHRSVSWYQQTPGQGLQFLFEYFSETQRNKGNFPGRFSGRQFSNSRSEMNVSTLELGDSALYLCASSVDRGRYEQYFGPGTRLTVT.

V and J are TRBV27 and TRBJ2-7, with unresolved D. The CDR3 extends over 14 amino acids. V was cut by 5 bases and J by 6 bases, with 17 bases left in between. Germline CDR1 is MNHEY and CDR2 is SMNVEV (reference sequence). The CDR3 here is CASSDRAPLGEQYF. In DNA, the CDR3 is TGTGCCAGCAGTGACCGGGCCCCCCTAGGCGAGCAGTACTTC.

This clonotype was seen a few times. The gene calls are TRBV7-8 and TRBJ2-1; D is possibly TRBD2 (6 bases). Germline loops: CDR1 SGHVS, CDR2 FQNEAQ. CDR3 length: 15 amino acids. Deletions cut 3 bases from V and 10 bases from J, with 19 bases between. The CDR3 region has the DNA TGTGCCAGCAGCTTTACAAGGGACTGGCGTGCGGAGCAGTTCTTC. As protein: CASSFTRDWRAEQFF.

This clonotype is a singleton in its sample. The chain employs TRBV4-2 and TRBJ1-2, with a tentative D call TRBD1 (5 bases). Germline values: CDR1 LGHNA, CDR2 YNFKEQ. V shed 1 base and J shed 6 bases, with 15 bases lying between them. The CDR3 has 15 residues. The CDR3 sequence is CASSQVEGTTDGYTF. DNA of the CDR3: TGTGCCAGCAGCCAAGTAGAAGGGACCACCGATGGCTACACCTTC.

This clonotype has a count of ten or more. This sequence joins TRBV28 and TRBJ2-5; D may be TRBD2 (5 bases). The CDR3 loop spans 15 amino acids. The germline CDR1 and CDR2 sequences are MDHEN and SYDVKM. V was clipped by 7 bases and J by 3 bases, with 18 bases between them. Written as DNA, the CDR3 is TGTGCCAGCATGGACTTCTCGAGAAGGGAAGAGACCCAGTACTTC. Translated: CASMDFSRREETQYF. Full variable domain (rest looked up from reference TRBV28 and TRBJ2-5): DVKVTQSSRYLVKRTGEKVFLECVQDMDHENMFWYRQDPGLGLRLIYFSYDVKMKEKGDIPEGYSVSREKKERFSLILESASTNQTSMYLCASMDFSRREETQYFGPGTRLLVL.